This T cell receptor beta chain emerged from a study of cytomegalovirus exposure and HLA in healthy donors. General study results and limits: In a later analysis, several top co-occurrence clusters appeared linked to parvovirus B19, influenza, CMV and Epstein-Barr virus. The classifier, whose performance was assessed in both the original and validation cohorts, reportedly diagnosed cytomegalovirus status with high specificity and sensitivity.

The PCR contained 60 Vbeta and 13 Jbeta primers. Some clones are missing from TCRdb's copy, which holds only in-frame ones; the method was immunoSEQ multiplex PCR. Among around 130,000 clones listed, around 72% were seen once. Germline lookup yields CDR1 SGHTA and CDR2 FQGNSA. Germline trimming cut 1 base from V and 6 bases from J; bases unmatched to any gene: 11. The CDR3 has 17 residues. As regards this clone: Its target is not known.

Sequenced input: PBMCs. The gene calls are TRBV7-2 and TRBJ2-7; 11 nucleotides align to TRBD2. The origin of this receptor is a human donor in good health. The chain's CDR3 is CASSLVLAGGGGGEQYF. The CDR3, as DNA: TGTGCCAGCAGCTTAGTTTTAGCGGGAGGGGGTGGCGGCGAGCAGTACTTC. The variable domain in full, completed from reference TRBV7-2 and TRBJ2-7, reads GAGVSQSPSNKVTEKGKDVELRCDPISGHTALYWYRQSLGQGLEFLIYFQGNSAPDKSGLPSDRFSAERTGGSVSTLTIQRTQQEDSAVYLCASSLVLAGGGGGEQYFGPGTRLTVT.